The 23 T cell receptor beta chains listed next were all sequenced from one sample in a study of T cells in pancreatic ductal adenocarcinoma. Surgery without prior neoadjuvant therapy was the treatment of the selected pancreatic ductal adenocarcinoma patients. Generated by immunoSEQ multiplex PCR, the TCRdb table keeps only in-frame clones and is missing some. The sample has about 97,000 clones, about 95% seen once. Sequenced material: PBMCs. The origin of the receptors is a human donor with pancreatic ductal adenocarcinoma.

V and J are TRBV28 and TRBJ2-3; D perhaps matches TRBD2 (5 bases). This CDR3 is 14 amino acids long. Germline values: CDR1 MDHEN, CDR2 SYDVKM. Trimming shortened V by 7 bases and J by 4 bases, and 15 bases separated the two germline ends. CDR3 DNA sequence: TGTGCCAGCATTAAAATGCCCGGGGCAGATACGCAGTATTTT. This sequence encodes CASIKMPGADTQYF.

V gene TRBV7-6 combines with J gene TRBJ2-5; D may be TRBD1 (7 bases). The CDR3 covers 14 residues. V dropped 3 bases and J dropped 5 bases, with 13 bases sitting between them. From germline, CDR1 is SGHVS and CDR2 FNYEAQ. The DNA for the CDR3 is TGTGCCAGCAGCTTTCTGACAGGGAGGGAGACCCAGTACTTC. Translation gives CASSFLTGRETQYF.

The rearrangement links TRBV2 to TRBJ1-2; maybe TRBD1 (6 bases). CDR3 length equals 15 residues. Trimming removed 8 bases from V and 7 bases from J, with 23 bases in between. Germline assignment: CDR1 SNHLY and CDR2 FYNNEI. The CDR3 DNA is TGTGCCAGCCCGACCTCCCCCGGGGGGGCCGGTGGCTACACCTTC. It is translated as CASPTSPGGAGGYTF.

The J gene is TRBJ2-1, the V gene TRBV13, with D tentatively TRBD2 (6 bases). The CDR3 loop spans 13 amino acids. Germline V lookup: CDR1 PRHDT, CDR2 FYEKMQ (reference sequence). V was trimmed by 5 bases and J by 9 bases, leaving 14 bases between them. This CDR3 is CASSGTPRGEQFF. CDR3 nucleotide sequence: TGTGCCAGCAGCGGGACTCCTCGAGGTGAGCAGTTCTTC.

The chain couples TRBV4-3 to TRBJ2-3; D not certain. Germline lookup yields CDR1 LGHNA and CDR2 YSLEER. Trimming removed 2 bases from V and 1 base from J, with 10 bases in between. The CDR3 loop spans 15 amino acids. CDR3 sequence: CASSQNGAGTDTQYF. In nucleotides, the CDR3 is TGCGCCAGCAGCCAAAACGGAGCCGGCACAGATACGCAGTATTTT.

This clone has a handful of counts. The V gene is TRBV2, the J gene TRBJ2-5, with D possibly being TRBD1 (6 bases). Trimming shortened V by 7 bases and J by 3 bases, and 6 bases separated the two germline ends. This CDR3 contains 11 residues. The germline V gene has CDR1 SNHLY and CDR2 FYNNEI. The CDR3 coding sequence is TGTGCCAGCAAGGGGGAAGAGACCCAGTACTTC. Protein sequence: CASKGEETQYF.

The chain is built from TRBV5-6 and TRBJ2-5, with no clear D. The length of the CDR3 is 16 residues. The V gene lost 0 bases and the J gene lost 4 bases, with 16 bases spanning the gap. CDR1 is SGHDT and CDR2 is YYEEEE in the germline V gene. CDR3 residues: CASSLGVWAGPETQYF. The CDR3 bases are TGTGCCAGCAGCTTGGGAGTATGGGCAGGCCCAGAGACCCAGTACTTC.

The chain recombines TRBV28 with TRBJ1-3; the D gene is possibly TRBD1 (6 bases). Trimming left V 10 bases short and J 2 bases short, with 15 bases between. Germline CDR1 MDHEN, CDR2 SYDVKM. The CDR3 covers 14 residues. The CDR3 bases are TGTGCCACCTTACAGGGTGGAGCTGGAAACACCATATATTTT. Its translation is CATLQGGAGNTIYF.

The rearrangement uses TRBV11-3 and TRBJ2-7; D remains ambiguous. V lost 2 bases and J lost 0, with 5 bases in between. The CDR3 runs 13 residues. Germline V gene sequence: CDR1 SGHNT, CDR2 YENEEA. In DNA, the CDR3 is TGTGCCAGCAGCTTAAGTAGCTCCTACGAGCAGTACTTC. Translation gives CASSLSSSYEQYF.

This rearrangement joins TRBV29-1 to TRBJ1-2, with 8 positions matching TRBD1. The CDR3 spans 12 residues. Unmatched junction bases numbered 0, after V lost 4 bases and J lost 2 bases. In germline, CDR1 is SQVTM, CDR2 ANQGSEA. The CDR3 DNA reads as TGCAGCGTTGGGACAGGGAACTATGGCTACACCTTC. As protein: CSVGTGNYGYTF.

CDR3 amino acids: CASSKVSTGYEQYF. The CDR3 nucleotides read TGTGCCAGCAGCAAAGTATCGACAGGCTACGAGCAGTACTTC. The genes are TRBV21-1 and TRBJ2-7; the table's D call TRBD1 went unverified against the DNA. TRBV21-1 has pseudogene status. The CDR3 covers 14 residues.

The chain links TRBV28 to TRBJ2-4, with TRBD2 as a possible D gene (5 bases). Germline lookup yields CDR1 MDHEN and CDR2 SYDVKM. The CDR3 runs 12 residues. V was shortened by 7 bases and J by 5 bases, with 9 bases between the two germline ends. As DNA, the CDR3 is TGTGCCAGCAACGAGAGGGAAAACATTCAGTACTTC. Translating gives CASNERENIQYF.

The genes are TRBV9 and TRBJ2-2; the match to TRBD2 covers 8 bases. The CDR3 runs to 15 residues. CDR1 SGDLS and CDR2 YYNGEE come from the germline V gene. With V trimmed by 0 bases and J by 5 bases, 3 bases remained unmatched. CDR3 sequence (DNA): TGTGCCAGCAGCGTAGGCGGGAGGCCTACCGGGGAGCTGTTTTTT. Amino acids: CASSVGGRPTGELFF. Using reference TRBV9 and TRBJ2-2 for the parts outside the CDR3, the full variable domain is DSGVTQTPKHLITATGQRVTLRCSPRSGDLSVYWYQQSLDQGLQFLIQYYNGEERAKGNILERFSAQQFPDLHSELNLSSLELGDSALYFCASSVGGRPTGELFFGEGSRLTVL.

The gene calls are TRBV29-1 and TRBJ2-3; 9 nucleotides align to TRBD1. V gave up 7 bases and J gave up 3 bases; unmatched junction bases: 5. The CDR3 runs 13 residues. Germline CDR1 SQVTM, CDR2 ANQGSEA. As DNA, the CDR3 is TGCAGCGAAGGACAGGGGAGAACAGATACGCAGTATTTT. Its translation: CSEGQGRTDTQYF.

The rearrangement uses TRBV9 and TRBJ1-2; TRBD1 aligns across 10 bases. This CDR3 has 15 amino acids. Germline CDR1 is SGDLS and CDR2 is YYNGEE. With V trimmed by 3 bases and J by 4 bases, 6 bases remained unmatched. CDR3 in amino acids: CASSGAGQGSYGYTF. The CDR3 DNA sequence: TGTGCCAGCAGCGGCGCGGGACAGGGGTCCTATGGCTACACCTTC.

Comments on this clone: Distinct nucleotide sequences in the sample also encode this CDR3. V and J are TRBV7-2 and TRBJ2-1, with D possibly matching TRBD1 (6 bases). Trimming pared 5 bases from V and 0 bases from J, leaving 11 bases between. The CDR3 covers 15 residues. Germline-derived CDR1 and CDR2 are SGHTA and FQGNSA. CDR3 sequence reads: CASSVDRSSYNEQFF. The DNA of the CDR3 is TGTGCCAGCAGCGTTGACAGGTCCTCCTACAATGAGCAGTTCTTC.

CDR3: CASSPGGPGKVAKNIQYF. The CDR3 nucleotides are TGTGCCAGCAGCCCAGGAGGGCCTGGAAAAGTAGCCAAAAACATTCAGTACTTC. This chain connects TRBV7-9 to TRBJ2-4, with D perhaps TRBD2 (6 bases). The V end was cut by 5 bases, the J end by 0 bases, with 20 bases between. The CDR3 contains 18 residues. The germline V gene encodes CDR1 SEHNR and CDR2 FQNEAQ (reference sequence).

This chain uses TRBV28 with TRBJ2-2; a weak D match, TRBD1 (6 bases). Germline V lookup: CDR1 MDHEN, CDR2 SYDVKM. Trimming cost V 5 bases and J 3 bases, with 10 bases left between them. This CDR3 contains 14 residues. CDR3 DNA sequence: TGTGCCAGCAGTACTGGACAGTACACCGGGGAGCTGTTTTTT. Encoded protein: CASSTGQYTGELFF.

This clone appeared once. J is TRBJ1-2 and V is TRBV5-6, with unresolved D. The CDR3 consists of 12 residues. The ends were cut back, 2 bases at V and 7 bases at J, with 9 bases in the middle. Germline loops: CDR1 SGHDT, CDR2 YYEEEE. CDR3 in amino acids: CASSLISGGYTF. The CDR3 DNA sequence: TGTGCCAGCAGCTTAATCAGTGGTGGCTACACCTTC.

This chain uses TRBV14 with TRBJ2-5; D gene unclear. CDR1 is SGHDN, CDR2 FVKESK, per germline. Trimming pared 4 bases from V and 0 bases from J, leaving 12 bases between. The length of the CDR3 is 15 residues. CDR3 sequence (DNA): TGTGCCAGCAGCCCATTGATGGCAGACCAAGAGACCCAGTACTTC. Its protein is CASSPLMADQETQYF.

This clone was detected once. This rearrangement joins TRBV27 to TRBJ2-7; D is perhaps TRBD2 (6 bases). Germline CDR1 reads MNHEY; CDR2 reads SMNVEV (reference sequence). Trimming took 6 bases from V and 6 from J, leaving 15 bases between them. The CDR3 is 13 residues long. The CDR3 nucleotides read TGTGCCAGCAGGGGGACTGGATCTCGCGAGCAGTACTTC. Translated, it gives CASRGTGSREQYF.

V and J are TRBV28 and TRBJ2-7; 8 bases fit TRBD2. The CDR3 spans 15 residues. V was clipped by 5 bases and J by 5 bases; unmatched bases: 11. The V gene's germline CDR1 is MDHEN and CDR2 SYDVKM. The CDR3 here is CASSLPGAGGNEQYF. The CDR3 DNA reads TGTGCCAGCAGTCTCCCGGGGGCGGGAGGAAACGAGCAGTACTTC.

The V and J genes are TRBV4-1 and TRBJ1-1; the D gene is possibly TRBD1 (6 bases). The V and J ends lost 1 base and 1 base respectively, with 19 bases between them. Germline CDR1 and CDR2: MGHRA and YSYEKL. The CDR3 loop spans 18 amino acids. CDR3 amino acids: CASSQVVMGFRGNTEAFF. The CDR3 DNA reads as TGCGCCAGCAGCCAAGTAGTCATGGGTTTCAGGGGGAACACTGAAGCTTTCTTT.